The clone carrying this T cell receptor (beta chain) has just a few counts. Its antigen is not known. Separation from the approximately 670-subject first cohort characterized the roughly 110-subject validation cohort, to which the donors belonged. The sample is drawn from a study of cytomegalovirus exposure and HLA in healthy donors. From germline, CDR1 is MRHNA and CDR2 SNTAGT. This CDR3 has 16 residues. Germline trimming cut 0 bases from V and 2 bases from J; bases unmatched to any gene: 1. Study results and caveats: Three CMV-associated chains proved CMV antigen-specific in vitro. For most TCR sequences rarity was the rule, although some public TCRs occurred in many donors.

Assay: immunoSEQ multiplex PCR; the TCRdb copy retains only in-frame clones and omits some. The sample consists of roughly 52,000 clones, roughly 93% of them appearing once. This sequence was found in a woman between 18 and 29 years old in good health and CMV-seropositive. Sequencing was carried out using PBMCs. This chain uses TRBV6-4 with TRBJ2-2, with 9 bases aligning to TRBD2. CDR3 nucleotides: TGTGCCAGCAGTGACTCTAGCGGGGGAAACACCGGGGAGCTGTTTTTT. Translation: CASSDSSGGNTGELFF.